This T cell receptor beta chain originates from a study of shared clonotypes between healthy human individuals. Some clones are missing from TCRdb's copy, which holds only in-frame ones; the method was immunoSEQ multiplex PCR. The table lists around 2,000,000 clones, 85% to 95% of them singletons. In the naive CD8 group, cells lacked CD45RO and were positively selected for CCR7, so terminally differentiated effector memory CD45RA+ cells were left out. The CDR3 loop spans 14 amino acids. The V end was cut by 4 bases, the J end by 5 bases, with 14 bases between. Per germline, CDR1 MNHEY and CDR2 SVGAGI.

The sequencing input was naive CD8+ T cells from PBMCs. The gene calls are TRBV6-5 and TRBJ2-5, with D tentatively TRBD1 (6 bases). The sequence was collected from a man aged 18 to 30 in good health. Some clones in this sample may be carry-over from other donors' samples. The CDR3 here is CASSFDRLLETQYF. The CDR3 bases are TGTGCCAGCAGTTTCGACAGGCTATTGGAGACCCAGTACTTC.